This T cell receptor beta chain was captured by sequencing in a study of blood T cells in healthy people across ages. Germline V gene lookup returns CDR1 MNHEY and CDR2 SMNVEV (reference sequence). The CDR3 extends over 15 amino acids. V was clipped by 5 bases and J by 3 bases; unmatched bases: 10. Findings of the study overall: Unsorted PBMCs prevented conclusive naive versus antigen-experienced comparison. It was held that diversity estimates obtained from one million T cells represented underestimates.

Caucasian individuals from Russia who were healthy and aged about 6 to 95 acted as donors. Peripheral blood samples of 7.5 to 10 milliliters were drawn from each donor. A word on this clonotype: Its target is not known.

Together with a sample-barcoded 5' primer, a J-beta primer mix was included in a second PCR lasting roughly 7 to 11 cycles. One entry per CDR3 protein results from TCRdb running MiXCR on the 5' RACE reads. In the table there are around 1.5 million distinct CDR3 sequences, almost 35% of which are singletons. The J gene is TRBJ2-7, the V gene TRBV27; 7 bases map to TRBD2. Sequencing was carried out using blood. This clonotype originated in a woman aged 25 to 39 in good health. CDR3 DNA: TGTGCCAGCAGTCTAACGGCGGGGGTACACTACGAGCAGTACTTC. Protein product: CASSLTAGVHYEQYF.